These 25 T cell receptor beta chains originate from one sample sequenced in a study of T cell repertoires in cytomegalovirus infection (dated by TCRdb to the late 2010s). TCRdb shows the sequencer as Illumina HiSeq 1500. The public reads were quality trimmed at Q25 with fastp and then assembled into clones with MiXCR by TCRdb, keeping productive beta chains. Rows are unified per CDR3 protein, each entry keeping the most common DNA and genes. The sample data list some 320,000 distinct CDR3 sequences, and approximately 9.5% of these were observed just once. The biggest ten clones account for 4.3% of the sample. Sequencing was performed on PBMCs. Receptor source: a human donor in good health (CMV status not recorded). Some clones in this sample may be carry-over from other donors' samples.

The chain combines TRBV7-9 with TRBJ1-2, with 8 bases lining up with TRBD1. CDR1 and CDR2 from the germline V gene are SEHNR and FQNEAQ (reference sequence). This CDR3 has 16 residues. The trim removed 5 bases at V and 0 bases at J, leaving 8 bases unmatched. CDR3 bases: TGTGCCAGCAGCCCGCCGACAGGGGCCGCTAACTATGGCTACACCTTC. It is translated as CASSPPTGAANYGYTF. The full variable domain, completed using reference TRBV7-9 and TRBJ1-2, is DTGVSQNPRHKITKRGQNVTFRCDPISEHNRLYWYRQTLGQGPEFLTYFQNEAQLEKSRLLSDRFSAERPKGSFSTLEIQRTEQGDSAMYLCASSPPTGAANYGYTFGSGTRLTVV.

This sequence joins TRBV18 and TRBJ1-1; 7 positions match TRBD1. With V trimmed by 3 bases and J by 0 bases, 10 bases remained unmatched. The germline V gene has CDR1 KGHSH and CDR2 LQKENI. There are 17 residues in the CDR3. In DNA, the CDR3 is TGTGCCAGCTCACCGGGGAAACAGGGGTTTATGAACACTGAAGCTTTCTTT. Amino acids: CASSPGKQGFMNTEAFF.

The chain has TRBV7-2 and TRBJ1-2; a weak D match, TRBD1 (6 bases). The germline V gene encodes CDR1 SGHTA and CDR2 FQGNSA. V was clipped by 1 base and J by 0 bases, with 18 bases between them. The CDR3 covers 18 residues. CDR3 nucleotide sequence: TGTGCCAGCAGCTTAGTTCGGGGGCAGGGCCCCTCTAACTATGGCTACACCTTC. Encoded protein: CASSLVRGQGPSNYGYTF.

At least ten counts were recorded for this clonotype. The chain links TRBV28 to TRBJ1-5; D remains ambiguous. V was cut by 5 bases and J by 1 base, with 9 bases left in between. Germline CDR1 MDHEN, CDR2 SYDVKM. The CDR3 runs 14 residues. CDR3 sequence: CASSPSVSNQPQHF. CDR3 DNA sequence: TGTGCCAGCAGTCCCAGTGTCAGCAATCAGCCCCAGCATTTT. The variable domain in full, completed from reference TRBV28 and TRBJ1-5, reads DVKVTQSSRYLVKRTGEKVFLECVQDMDHENMFWYRQDPGLGLRLIYFSYDVKMKEKGDIPEGYSVSREKKERFSLILESASTNQTSMYLCASSPSVSNQPQHFGDGTRLSIL.

The V and J genes are TRBV20-1 and TRBJ1-2; TRBD1 is a possible D gene (5 bases). Germline CDR1 is DFQATT and CDR2 is SNEGSKA (reference sequence). This CDR3 has 14 amino acids. V was cut by 0 bases and J by 6 bases, with 14 bases left in between. DNA of the CDR3: TGCAGTGCTAGAGAGGGACGGATACCTCATGGCTACACCTTC. It encodes CSAREGRIPHGYTF.

This clonotype has just a few counts. The chain employs TRBV10-3 and TRBJ2-1, with a tentative D call TRBD1 (7 bases). Germline-derived CDR1 and CDR2 are ENHRY and SYGVKD. V was cut by 10 bases and J by 6 bases, with 16 bases left in between. The CDR3 has 13 amino acids. In DNA form, the CDR3 reads TGTGCCACGGGGGACAGACTGGGCAATGAGCAGTTCTTC. As protein: CATGDRLGNEQFF.

This chain links TRBV24-1 with TRBJ2-4; the D gene is possibly TRBD1 (7 bases). The V end lost 6 bases, the J end lost 6 bases, and 14 bases lay between the germline ends. The germline gives CDR1 KGHDR, CDR2 SFDVKD. This CDR3 has 14 amino acids. The CDR3 region has the DNA TGTGCCACCAGTTCAGGGGGGATATCAAACATTCAGTACTTC. Translating gives CATSSGGISNIQYF.

A few counts support this clonotype. The chain combines TRBV7-3 with TRBJ2-1; D is possibly TRBD2 (5 bases). V was clipped by 5 bases and J by 2 bases, with 13 bases between them. Germline V gene data show CDR1 as SGHTA and CDR2 as FQGTGA. This CDR3 has 15 amino acids. DNA for the CDR3: TGTGCCAGCAGCCAAAACAGCGGTACCTACAATGAGCAGTTCTTC. Translating it yields CASSQNSGTYNEQFF.

This clonotype was counted a few times. The chain combines TRBV27 with TRBJ1-6; no clear D gene. CDR3 size: 13 residues. CDR1 is MNHEY, CDR2 SMNVEV, per germline (reference sequence). V shed 3 bases and J shed 8 bases, with 8 bases lying between them. The DNA for the CDR3 is TGTGCCAGCAGTTTTAGGTTCGATTCACCCCTCCACTTT. It specifies CASSFRFDSPLHF.

There are many counts of this clonotype. The V call is TRBV5-1, the J call TRBJ2-7, with D possibly TRBD1 on 6 matching bases. Looked up from germline, CDR1 is SGHRS and CDR2 is YFSETQ. The CDR3 is 14 residues long. Between the trimmed V and J ends, which lost 7 bases and 0 bases, there was a span of 14 bases. The CDR3 reads CASHNRAVSYEQYF. The CDR3 coding sequence is TGCGCCAGCCACAACAGGGCGGTCTCCTACGAGCAGTACTTC.

This clonotype was counted many times. This chain joins TRBV6-1 and TRBJ2-7; D not certain. Germline CDR1 and CDR2: MNHNS and SASEGT. V was shortened by 3 bases and J by 0 bases, with 12 bases between the two germline ends. The CDR3 spans 15 residues. The CDR3 sequence is CASSDSSTGSYEQYF. The CDR3 DNA follows: TGTGCCAGCAGTGACTCCTCCACCGGCTCCTACGAGCAGTACTTC.

This clonotype was detected only a few times. The chain recombines TRBV6-2 or TRBV6-3 with TRBJ2-1; 7 bases are a match to TRBD1. Germline lookup yields CDR1 MNHEY and CDR2 SVGEGT. CDR3 length: 14 amino acids. The junction had 7 bases not matched to a gene; V was cut back by 7 bases and J by 4 bases. The CDR3 region is CASNPGQIYNEQFF. The CDR3 DNA reads TGTGCCAGCAACCCGGGACAGATATACAATGAGCAGTTCTTC.

This clonotype was picked up a small number of times. The chain recombines TRBV14 with TRBJ2-1, with 7 bases that match TRBD2. With 0 bases clipped from V and 4 bases from J, the junction kept 6 bases outside the gene matches. CDR3 length: 16 amino acids. The V gene's germline CDR1 is SGHDN and CDR2 FVKESK. CDR3 region: CASSQDELANYNEQFF. In DNA form, the CDR3 reads TGTGCCAGCAGCCAAGACGAACTAGCGAATTACAATGAGCAGTTCTTC.

This clonotype showed up just a few times. The V call is TRBV2, the J call TRBJ1-2, with a weak D call TRBD1 (6 bases). V lost 6 bases and J lost 1, with 12 bases in between. This CDR3 has 14 amino acids. Germline-derived CDR1 and CDR2 are SNHLY and FYNNEI. DNA of the CDR3: TGTGCCAGCAGCTGGGACACTCTTAACTATGGCTACACCTTC. This codes for CASSWDTLNYGYTF.

This chain uses TRBV9 with TRBJ2-5; D call uncertain. The CDR3 extends over 13 amino acids. Trimming stripped 0 bases from V and 7 bases from J, with 10 bases between. Germline loops: CDR1 SGDLS, CDR2 YYNGEE. The CDR3 reads CASSVGVSLTQYF. The CDR3 DNA follows: TGTGCCAGCAGCGTAGGAGTTAGTTTGACCCAGTACTTC.

This clonotype was recorded at least ten times. The chain carries TRBV6-5 and TRBJ2-3, with 9 bases aligning to TRBD2. V shed 2 bases and J 4 bases; nucleotides not matched to a gene: 13. The CDR3 spans 18 residues. The germline CDR1 and CDR2 sequences are MNHEY and SVGAGI. The CDR3 sequence: CASSYGSRRGGRADTQYF. CDR3 in DNA: TGTGCCAGCAGTTACGGGTCCCGGCGGGGGGGCCGGGCAGATACGCAGTATTTT.

V is TRBV6-5 and J is TRBJ2-1; perhaps TRBD2 as D (6 bases). Germline V lookup: CDR1 MNHEY, CDR2 SVGAGI. This CDR3 is built from 16 residues. V was shortened by 0 bases and J by 3 bases, with 12 bases between the two germline ends. CDR3 amino acids: CASSYSAMGGYNEQFF. Here the CDR3 DNA reads TGTGCCAGCAGTTACTCCGCGATGGGGGGCTACAATGAGCAGTTCTTC.

This CDR3 is CSARGDRDYEQYF. The CDR3 DNA reads as TGCAGTGCCAGGGGAGACAGGGACTACGAGCAGTACTTC. This sequence joins TRBV20-1 and TRBJ2-7, with 7 bases aligning to TRBD1. Germline assignment: CDR1 DFQATT and CDR2 SNEGSKA (reference sequence). The CDR3 totals 13 residues. With V trimmed by 6 bases and J by 3 bases, 8 bases remained unmatched.

The table lists this clonotype with many counts. The CDR3 is CASSEYGGSDTQYF. The DNA of the CDR3 is TGTGCCAGCAGTGAATATGGGGGATCGGATACGCAGTATTTT. V is TRBV25-1 and J is TRBJ2-3; D may correspond to TRBD1 or TRBD2 (5 bases each). There are 14 residues in the CDR3. With 0 bases removed from V and 6 bases from J, the gap between germline ends came to 10 bases. The V gene's germline CDR1 is MGHDK and CDR2 SYGVNS.

V is TRBV7-2 and J is TRBJ1-5; 7 positions agree with TRBD1. Germline V CDR1 and CDR2: SGHTA, FQGNSA. The CDR3 consists of 19 residues. The V and J ends lost 0 bases and 3 bases, in that order; junction bases with no gene match: 14. The CDR3 is CASSLAGGETGRVNQPQHF. The CDR3 DNA reads TGTGCCAGCAGCTTAGCGGGGGGAGAGACAGGGAGGGTCAATCAGCCCCAGCATTTT. The whole variable domain, filled in from reference TRBV7-2 and TRBJ1-5, reads GAGVSQSPSNKVTEKGKDVELRCDPISGHTALYWYRQSLGQGLEFLIYFQGNSAPDKSGLPSDRFSAERTGGSVSTLTIQRTQQEDSAVYLCASSLAGGETGRVNQPQHFGDGTRLSIL.

CDR3 nucleotide sequence: TGTGCCAGCAGTTCTACCGGGACAGGGGCCGGAAACACCATATATTTT. Translating it yields CASSSTGTGAGNTIYF. V and J are TRBV28 and TRBJ1-3; TRBD1 matches 10 bases. CDR3 size: 16 residues. The germline gives CDR1 MDHEN, CDR2 SYDVKM. With V trimmed by 4 bases and J by 4 bases, 7 bases remained unmatched.

This chain links TRBV12-3 or TRBV12-4 with TRBJ2-1; tentatively, D is TRBD1 (6 bases). V lost 7 bases and J lost 6, with 13 bases in between. This CDR3 is 13 amino acids long. The CDR3 sequence is CASTLRQANEQFF. CDR3 in DNA: TGTGCCAGCACCCTCAGACAGGCCAATGAGCAGTTCTTC.

This clonotype has at least ten counts. The rearrangement uses TRBV4-1 and TRBJ1-3; weak D call: TRBD1 (6 bases). From germline, CDR1 is MGHRA and CDR2 YSYEKL. V was shortened by 4 bases and J by 0 bases, with 16 bases between the two germline ends. The CDR3 totals 17 residues. This chain's CDR3 is CASSRNTDSFSGNTIYF. The CDR3 DNA is TGCGCCAGCAGCCGTAATACGGACAGCTTCTCTGGAAACACCATATATTTT.

The rearrangement joins TRBV6-2 or TRBV6-3 to TRBJ2-1; TRBD2 matches 8 bases. CDR1 and CDR2 from the germline V gene are MNHEY and SVGEGT. Losses at the gene ends were 2 bases for V and 5 bases for J; bases not matched to a gene: 5. The length of the CDR3 is 15 residues. CDR3 protein: CASSYGAGGHNEQFF. The CDR3 bases are TGTGCCAGCAGTTACGGCGCGGGGGGACACAATGAGCAGTTCTTC.

The chain is built from TRBV27 and TRBJ2-1; 8 bases are a match to TRBD2. The CDR3 length is 17 residues. V trimming: 6 bases; J trimming: 1 base; junction bases outside the gene matches: 11. From germline, CDR1 is MNHEY and CDR2 SMNVEV (reference sequence). This CDR3 reads CASSDVPGLGSYNEQFF. CDR3 in DNA: TGTGCCAGCAGCGACGTACCGGGACTAGGTTCCTACAATGAGCAGTTCTTC.